Following are 21 T cell receptor beta chains from one sample sequenced in a study of T cell clonotyping in hematopoietic cell transplantation. Some clones are missing from TCRdb's copy, which holds only in-frame ones; the method was immunoSEQ multiplex PCR. The profile shows approximately 16,000 clones, over 75% of them singletons. The specimen was peripheral blood mononuclear cells. The receptors were sampled from a woman aged 40 to 49 in good health. Some clones in this sample may be carry-over from other donors' samples.

Only a few counts were recorded for this clone. CDR3 sequence: CASSRGQTNTEAFF. The CDR3 DNA is TGCGCCAGCAGCCGAGGACAGACGAACACTGAAGCTTTCTTT. The rearrangement joins TRBV4-1 to TRBJ1-1; a possible D gene is TRBD1 (6 bases). Trimming pared 4 bases from V and 1 base from J, leaving 10 bases between. Per germline, CDR1 MGHRA and CDR2 YSYEKL. CDR3 length: 14 amino acids.

J is TRBJ2-3 and V is TRBV28; 9 bases line up with TRBD2. Trimming removed 7 bases from V and 0 bases from J; junction bases left unmatched: 8. The length of the CDR3 is 16 residues. In germline, CDR1 is MDHEN, CDR2 SYDVKM. The CDR3 loop reads CASKAGGGVSTDTQYF. CDR3 nucleotides: TGTGCCAGCAAGGCGGGAGGGGGGGTTAGCACAGATACGCAGTATTTT.

The CDR3: CAWTRQGGGYTF. In nucleotides, the CDR3 is TGTGCCTGGACTAGACAGGGAGGCGGCTACACCTTC. This sequence joins TRBV30 and TRBJ1-2, with TRBD1 matching 7 bases. The junction had 7 bases not matched to a gene; V was cut back by 4 bases and J by 8 bases. Germline V gene lookup returns CDR1 GTSNPN and CDR2 SVGIG (reference sequence). This CDR3 region has 12 residues.

The CDR3 sequence is CASSLQGSYGYTF. The CDR3 nucleotides read TGTGCCAGCAGCTTGCAGGGAAGCTATGGCTACACCTTC. The V call is TRBV5-4, the J call TRBJ1-2; D is possibly TRBD1 (5 bases). V lost 1 base and J lost 4, with 8 bases in between. CDR1 and CDR2 (germline): SGHNT, YYREEE (reference sequence). The CDR3 length is 13 residues.

This clone was found once. The chain has TRBV14 and TRBJ2-2; D remains unclear. The germline V gene encodes CDR1 SGHDN and CDR2 FVKESK. The CDR3 consists of 14 residues. Between the trimmed V and J ends, which lost 0 bases and 1 base, there was a span of 3 bases. The CDR3 coding sequence is TGTGCCAGCAGCCAAGATTTGAACACCGGGGAGCTGTTTTTT. Protein: CASSQDLNTGELFF.

The chain is built from TRBV7-2 and TRBJ2-5; perhaps TRBD2 as D (6 bases). Trimming stripped 5 bases from V and 5 bases from J, with 12 bases between. The CDR3 runs to 13 residues. Germline assignment: CDR1 SGHTA and CDR2 FQGNSA. Here the CDR3 DNA reads TGTGCCAGCAGCGGGGGGTTAAGGGAGACCCAGTACTTC. Residues: CASSGGLRETQYF.

V is TRBV7-2 and J is TRBJ1-2; D not resolved. The CDR3 covers 13 residues. Germline CDR1 is SGHTA and CDR2 is FQGNSA. V was pared by 5 bases and J by 7 bases, with 14 bases between. The CDR3 nucleotides are TGTGCCAGCAGCACGGAGGTCTGGGGTGGCTACACCTTC. Its protein is CASSTEVWGGYTF.

CDR3 coding DNA: TGTGCCAGCAGCTCCGGGTCGCACCGCAATCAGCCCCAGCATTTT. Residues: CASSSGSHRNQPQHF. J is TRBJ1-5 and V is TRBV7-2; the D is unclear. The CDR3 loop spans 15 amino acids. The V and J ends lost 4 bases and 2 bases respectively, with 12 bases between them. CDR1 is SGHTA and CDR2 is FQGNSA in the germline V gene.

J is TRBJ2-7 and V is TRBV6-1, with 11 bases aligning to TRBD2. V gave up 5 bases and J gave up 2 bases; unmatched junction bases: 5. Germline CDR1 MNHNS, CDR2 SASEGT. The CDR3 runs 15 residues. The CDR3 DNA reads as TGTGCCAGCAGTTCACTAGCGGGAGAAACCTACGAGCAGTACTTC. This translates into CASSSLAGETYEQYF.

This clone has just one count. The CDR3 is CASSLGENYGYTF. The DNA for the CDR3 is TGCGCCAGCAGCTTGGGGGAGAACTATGGCTACACCTTC. The chain combines TRBV5-1 with TRBJ1-2; D not resolved. CDR1 is SGHRS, CDR2 YFSETQ, per germline. The CDR3 is made up of 13 amino acids. The V gene lost 0 bases and the J gene lost 2 bases, with 5 bases spanning the gap.

The chain has TRBV7-3 and TRBJ2-5; D perhaps matches TRBD1 (5 bases). V lost 5 bases and J 5 bases, leaving 12 bases between the germline ends. CDR1 is SGHTA and CDR2 is FQGTGA in the germline V gene. This CDR3 region has 13 residues. The DNA for the CDR3 is TGTGCCAGCAGCCTAAGTCCAGGGGAGACCCAGTACTTC. Translating it yields CASSLSPGETQYF. Full variable domain (rest looked up from reference TRBV7-3 and TRBJ2-5): GAGVSQTPSNKVTEKGKYVELRCDPISGHTALYWYRQSLGQGPEFLIYFQGTGAADDSGLPNDRFFAVRPEGSVSTLKIQRTERGDSAVYLCASSLSPGETQYFGPGTRLLVL.

V is TRBV14 and J is TRBJ1-1; 7 nucleotides agree with TRBD1. In germline, CDR1 is SGHDN, CDR2 FVKESK. Trimming at V came to 2 bases and at J to 0 bases, leaving 3 bases not matched to a gene. This CDR3 spans 15 amino acids. Here the CDR3 DNA reads TGTGCCAGCAGCCAACCTGGACAGGTGAACACTGAAGCTTTCTTT. Encoded protein: CASSQPGQVNTEAFF.

The chain is built from TRBV28 and TRBJ1-2; D gene uncertain. The CDR3 is 12 residues long. V lost 6 bases and J 7 bases, leaving 12 bases between the germline ends. Germline CDR1 MDHEN, CDR2 SYDVKM. CDR3 loop: CASSEGGSGYTF. The CDR3, as DNA: TGTGCCAGCAGCGAGGGAGGTAGTGGCTACACCTTC.

The CDR3 bases are TGTGCCAGCAGACTACAGGGGGCGGTTGGCTACACCTTC. Translating gives CASRLQGAVGYTF. The chain has TRBV6-6 and TRBJ1-2, with TRBD1 matching 9 bases. V dropped 6 bases and J dropped 7; count of bases not matched to a gene: 6. CDR1 and CDR2 from the germline V gene are MNHNY and SVGAGI (reference sequence). The CDR3 length is 13 residues.

J is TRBJ2-7 and V is TRBV10-1; no firm D call. The ends were cut back, 0 bases at V and 0 bases at J, with 9 bases in the middle. Germline CDR1 reads WNHNN; CDR2 reads SYGVQD (reference sequence). The CDR3 has 15 amino acids. CDR3 bases: TGCGCCAGCAGTGAGTCTTCAAACAGCTCCTACGAGCAGTACTTC. This translates into CASSESSNSSYEQYF.

This chain connects TRBV7-9 to TRBJ1-3; 8 positions match TRBD1. After removal of 5 bases from V and 7 bases from J, the junction contained 10 bases not matched to a gene. Germline lookup yields CDR1 SEHNR and CDR2 FQNEAQ (reference sequence). The CDR3 totals 15 residues. CDR3 region: CASSTLAYRGNTIYF. Here the CDR3 DNA reads TGTGCCAGCAGCACACTTGCTTACAGGGGGAACACCATATATTTT.

The V and J genes are TRBV19 and TRBJ2-7; possible D gene TRBD1, 6 bases. Germline V CDR1 and CDR2: LNHDA, SQIVND (reference sequence). The CDR3 extends over 15 amino acids. Trimming left V 5 bases short and J 0 bases short, with 14 bases between. In DNA form, the CDR3 reads TGTGCCAGTAGTCCCCTCCCAGGGGCCTCCTACGAGCAGTACTTC. This encodes CASSPLPGASYEQYF. Full variable domain (remainder filled in from reference TRBV19 and TRBJ2-7): DGGITQSPKYLFRKEGQNVTLSCEQNLNHDAMYWYRQDPGQGLRLIYYSQIVNDFQKGDIAEGYSVSREKKESFPLTVTSAQKNPTAFYLCASSPLPGASYEQYFGPGTRLTVT.

The J gene is TRBJ2-7, the V gene TRBV30; no clear D. The germline V gene encodes CDR1 GTSNPN and CDR2 SVGIG (reference sequence). The CDR3 runs to 11 residues. With 5 bases removed from V and 2 bases from J, the gap between germline ends came to 7 bases. In DNA form, the CDR3 reads TGTGCCTGGGGGCAAGCCTACGAGCAGTACTTC. Its protein product is CAWGQAYEQYF.

The chain couples TRBV7-6 to TRBJ2-7; 9 bases match TRBD1. Trimming at V came to 5 bases and at J to 3 bases, leaving 11 bases not matched to a gene. CDR3 length equals 16 residues. From germline, CDR1 is SGHVS and CDR2 FNYEAQ. CDR3 bases: TGTGCCAGCAGCCCTAGGGGGGACAGGGTAGTCTACGAGCAGTACTTC. Translated: CASSPRGDRVVYEQYF.

This clone was seen only a few times. This chain joins TRBV5-6 and TRBJ2-3, with D perhaps matching TRBD2 (5 bases). The CDR3 extends over 16 amino acids. Germline CDR1 reads SGHDT; CDR2 reads YYEEEE. V was cut by 1 base and J by 3 bases, with 15 bases left in between. The CDR3: CASSLSSGFWTDTQYF. The CDR3 nucleotides are TGTGCCAGCAGCTTGTCGTCGGGGTTCTGGACAGATACGCAGTATTTT.

V is TRBV30 and J is TRBJ2-5; no clear D gene. In germline, CDR1 is GTSNPN, CDR2 SVGIG (reference sequence). The CDR3 covers 13 residues. The germline V and J ends were trimmed by 2 bases and 3 bases, with 10 bases remaining between them. CDR3 bases: TGTGCCTGGAGTATCGGATCCAAAGAGACCCAGTACTTC. Its translation is CAWSIGSKETQYF.